This T cell receptor beta chain was found in a study of cytotoxic CD8 clonotypes in ibrutinib-treated CLL. Whole-study context: In all, 10 to 11 patients were relapsed/refractory, some 15 were treatment-naive and approximately 17 were IGHV unmutated. Study outcomes and limitations: For progressing versus sustained-remission patients, sampling times were not the same. Clonotypes that were public were uncommon, and they contracted or stayed stable on treatment.

The targeted sequencing depth was 1 in 200,000 to 1 in 1 million T cells. Using immunoSEQ multiplex PCR, the repertoire was profiled, and TCRdb retains in-frame clones only, with some absent. The repertoire holds 150,000 to 200,000 clones, about 88% seen once, with about 3% in the top ten. The V segment lost 0 bases and the J segment 2 bases; nucleotides outside the gene matches: 11. Germline CDR1 and CDR2: SGHRS and YFSETQ. This CDR3 is 19 amino acids long. This clone was counted at least ten times. Its antigen is unidentified. This sequence originates from a human donor with chronic lymphocytic leukemia. The material sequenced was PBMCs, taken at disease progression, from a patient treated with ibrutinib. V gene TRBV5-1 combines with J gene TRBJ2-1, with 10 bases aligning to TRBD2. The CDR3 DNA reads as TGCGCCAGCAGCTTGGTGGGGGCCTCTGGACTAGCGGCCTACAATGAGCAGTTCTTC. This sequence encodes CASSLVGASGLAAYNEQFF.